The 24 T cell receptor beta chains given below trace back to one sample, sequenced in a study of blood T cell repertoires in COVID-19. The assay was immunoSEQ multiplex PCR, and TCRdb's table has in-frame clones only and misses some. Among some 350,000 clones listed, 75% to 90% were seen once. The sample comprised peripheral blood. The origin of the receptors is a woman aged 45-65 years with COVID-19, enrolled during active disease.

V gene TRBV7-2 combines with J gene TRBJ2-1; 10 nucleotides agree with TRBD2. This CDR3 has 16 residues. J was trimmed by 10 bases and V by 11 bases; bases with no gene match: 20. CDR1 is SGHTA and CDR2 is FQGNSA in the germline V gene. CDR3 in amino acids: CAGQTTWLAGVDEQFF. The CDR3 nucleotides are TGTGCCGGACAAACCACCTGGCTAGCGGGAGTTGACGAGCAGTTCTTC.

The chain employs TRBV30 and TRBJ1-6; D not certain. Germline assignment: CDR1 GTSNPN and CDR2 SVGIG (reference sequence). Trimming took 2 bases from V and 8 from J, leaving 13 bases between them. This CDR3 contains 14 residues. The CDR3 DNA sequence: TGTGCCTGGAGTCAATCAGGCTGGGATTCACCCCTCCACTTT. Protein: CAWSQSGWDSPLHF.

For this clone: A junction boundary mismatches the germline segment, possibly from a read error. The chain recombines TRBV6-1 with TRBJ2-1; 8 bases fit TRBD1. Germline values: CDR1 MNHNS, CDR2 SASEGT. The CDR3 is made up of 16 amino acids. The CDR3 is CASREAYRGVYNEQFF. CDR3 nucleotides: TGTGCCAGCAGAGAAGCCTACAGGGGGGTTTACAATGAGCAGTTCTTC.

The rearrangement uses TRBV3-1 (or the pseudogene TRBV3-2) and TRBJ1-4; TRBD1 matches 8 bases. This CDR3 region has 17 residues. CDR1 LGHDT and CDR2 YNNKEL come from the germline V gene (reference sequence). With 2 bases clipped from V and 9 bases from J, the junction kept 14 bases outside the gene matches. The CDR3, as DNA: TGTGCCAGCAGCCAAAGAGCACCACAGGGGGGGACGAAAAAACTGTTTTTT. Amino acids: CASSQRAPQGGTKKLFF.

This clone was observed many times. V is TRBV9 and J is TRBJ2-2; maybe TRBD1 (6 bases). Germline loops: CDR1 SGDLS, CDR2 YYNGEE. The V gene lost 4 bases and the J gene lost 5 bases, with 15 bases spanning the gap. There are 15 residues in the CDR3. The DNA for the CDR3 is TGTGCCAGCAGCCTGGGACAAGTGGTTACCGGGGAGCTGTTTTTT. Amino acid sequence: CASSLGQVVTGELFF.

The chain uses TRBV11-2 and TRBJ2-2; 10 nucleotides align to TRBD1. J lost 3 bases, V lost 4 bases, and 2 bases had no gene match. CDR3 size: 15 residues. From germline, CDR1 is SGHAT and CDR2 FQNNGV. CDR3 amino acids: CASSSGTGDTGELFF. Here the CDR3 DNA reads TGTGCCAGCAGCTCCGGGACAGGGGACACCGGGGAGCTGTTTTTT.

The chain recombines TRBV3-1 (or the pseudogene TRBV3-2) with TRBJ1-4; D is undetermined. The germline V gene has CDR1 LGHDT and CDR2 YNNKEL (reference sequence). CDR3 length: 12 amino acids. Trimming took off 1 base at V and 13 bases at J, with 10 bases between the two ends. CDR3 nucleotides: TGTGCCAGCAGCCAAGTTAACCTCGGACTGTTTTTT. Translation: CASSQVNLGLFF.

The chain links TRBV9 to TRBJ2-3; 7 bases line up with TRBD2. Per germline, CDR1 SGDLS and CDR2 YYNGEE. V lost 0 bases and J lost 4; bases outside the gene matches: 8. The CDR3 extends over 16 amino acids. The CDR3 here is CASSVVGGSGADTQYF. For the CDR3, the DNA is TGTGCCAGCAGCGTAGTAGGCGGGAGTGGGGCAGATACGCAGTATTTT.

The CDR3 loop reads CASSQDTGDYGYTF. CDR3 DNA sequence: TGCGCCAGCAGCCAAGATACCGGGGACTATGGCTACACCTTC. The chain uses TRBV4-3 and TRBJ1-2, with D unclear. CDR1 LGHNA and CDR2 YSLEER come from the germline V gene. V was cut by 0 bases and J by 3 bases, with 8 bases left in between. This CDR3 has 14 amino acids.

About this clone: The same CDR3 is also encoded by other DNA sequences in this sample. The chain uses TRBV4-1 and TRBJ2-1; 15 nucleotides match TRBD2. Losses at the gene ends were 3 bases for V and 7 bases for J; bases not matched to a gene: 1. The CDR3 is 15 residues long. The germline CDR1 and CDR2 sequences are MGHRA and YSYEKL. This chain's CDR3 is CASSQGLAGGNEQFF. The CDR3 bases are TGCGCCAGCAGCCAGGGACTAGCGGGAGGTAATGAGCAGTTCTTC.

The chain carries TRBV5-1 and TRBJ2-1, with 14 positions matching TRBD2. CDR1 SGHRS and CDR2 YFSETQ come from the germline V gene. V lost 4 bases to trimming and J lost 5 bases; unmatched junction nucleotides: 5. The CDR3 is 16 amino acids. The CDR3 is CASSLGTSGSHNEQFF. CDR3 bases: TGCGCCAGCAGCCTCGGGACTAGCGGGAGTCACAATGAGCAGTTCTTC. The variable domain in full, completed from reference TRBV5-1 and TRBJ2-1, reads KAGVTQTPRYLIKTRGQQVTLSCSPISGHRSVSWYQQTPGQGLQFLFEYFSETQRNKGNFPGRFSGRQFSNSRSEMNVSTLELGDSALYLCASSLGTSGSHNEQFFGPGTRLTVL.

This chain links TRBV3-1 (or the pseudogene TRBV3-2) with TRBJ2-1; 8 nucleotides match TRBD1. CDR1 is LGHDT and CDR2 is YNNKEL in the germline V gene (reference sequence). The junction had 14 bases not matched to a gene; V was cut back by 1 base and J by 0 bases. The CDR3 spans 20 residues. DNA for the CDR3: TGTGCCAGCAGCCAAGCTAAGGACAGGGCGAACTTTTACTCCTACAATGAGCAGTTCTTC. This codes for CASSQAKDRANFYSYNEQFF.

V is TRBV24-1 and J is TRBJ1-2; 7 positions agree with TRBD1. V was clipped by 2 bases and J by 2 bases; unmatched bases: 4. The CDR3 length is 15 residues. The germline V gene has CDR1 KGHDR and CDR2 SFDVKD. CDR3 DNA sequence: TGTGCCACCAGTGATTCTGGACAGGCCAACTATGGCTACACCTTC. This sequence encodes CATSDSGQANYGYTF.

The chain has TRBV6-5 and TRBJ1-5; D is uncertain. V was clipped by 8 bases and J by 0 bases, with 11 bases between them. The CDR3 sequence is 14 residues long. Germline V gene lookup returns CDR1 MNHEY and CDR2 SVGAGI. The CDR3 region has the DNA TGTGCCAGCGCTACAGAAAATAGCAATCAGCCCCAGCATTTT. Translation gives CASATENSNQPQHF.

The CDR3 reads CASSPWGLEGNTIYF. For the CDR3, the DNA is TGTGCCAGCAGCCCCTGGGGCCTCGAAGGAAACACCATATATTTT. The chain employs TRBV14 and TRBJ1-3; perhaps TRBD1 as D (5 bases). Germline values: CDR1 SGHDN, CDR2 FVKESK. This CDR3 comprises 15 residues. V was pared by 4 bases and J by 4 bases, with 14 bases between.

This chain connects TRBV2 to TRBJ2-2; weak D call: TRBD2 (6 bases). The CDR3 is 15 residues long. Trimming took off 4 bases at V and 7 bases at J, with 16 bases between the two ends. Germline V CDR1 and CDR2: SNHLY, FYNNEI. Here the CDR3 DNA reads TGTGCCAGCAGTGGGGGGAGGATTACAGGCGGGGAGCTGTTTTTT. This encodes CASSGGRITGGELFF.

The chain combines TRBV14 with TRBJ1-1; the D gene is possibly TRBD1 (6 bases). The CDR3 totals 17 residues. Per the germline V gene, CDR1 is SGHDN and CDR2 is FVKESK. The V and J ends lost 0 bases and 1 base respectively, with 15 bases between them. In nucleotides, the CDR3 is TGTGCCAGCAGCCAAGATTGGAGGCAAGGGGGGAACACTGAAGCTTTCTTT. Translated, it gives CASSQDWRQGGNTEAFF.

This chain connects TRBV14 to TRBJ1-4; D ambiguous. Germline V lookup: CDR1 SGHDN, CDR2 FVKESK. V was pared by 0 bases and J by 0 bases, with 23 bases between. There are 21 residues in the CDR3. The CDR3, as DNA: TGTGCCAGCAGCCAAGAAATTTGGCGGGCTGTTACGGGGTCAACTAATGAAAAACTGTTTTTT. Translated: CASSQEIWRAVTGSTNEKLFF.

This clone was counted once. This chain uses TRBV4-1 with TRBJ2-1; TRBD2 agrees at 7 bases. Looked up from germline, CDR1 is MGHRA and CDR2 is YSYEKL. V lost 5 bases to trimming and J lost 4 bases; unmatched junction nucleotides: 8. The length of the CDR3 is 15 residues. The chain's CDR3 is CASSAGGSRYNEQFF. CDR3 nucleotide sequence: TGCGCCAGCAGCGCCGGGGGGTCTAGGTACAATGAGCAGTTCTTC.

The chain has TRBV10-3 and TRBJ2-1, with 7 nucleotides matching TRBD1. The CDR3 sequence is 14 residues long. J gave up 10 bases and V 4 bases, and 10 bases lay outside the gene matches. The germline V gene encodes CDR1 ENHRY and CDR2 SYGVKD. The CDR3 region is CAISVRQGVGEQFF. The CDR3 DNA reads TGTGCCATCAGTGTACGGCAGGGGGTGGGAGAGCAGTTCTTC.

The chain combines TRBV6-1 with TRBJ2-1; TRBD2 matches 7 bases. CDR3 length: 12 residues. V lost 10 bases, J lost 7 bases, and 7 bases stayed unmatched. From germline, CDR1 is MNHNS and CDR2 SASEGT. CDR3 sequence reads: CATGERGNEQFF. CDR3 coding DNA: TGTGCCACCGGTGAGCGGGGAAATGAGCAGTTCTTC.

The rearrangement joins TRBV19 to TRBJ2-7, with 11 bases fitting TRBD2. The germline V gene encodes CDR1 LNHDA and CDR2 SQIVND (reference sequence). Trimming removed 5 bases from V and 4 bases from J; junction bases left unmatched: 7. This CDR3 comprises 15 residues. CDR3 region: CASSPLAGAKYEQYF. The CDR3 DNA reads TGTGCCAGTAGTCCACTAGCGGGAGCCAAATACGAGCAGTACTTC.

The V and J genes are TRBV3-1 (or the pseudogene TRBV3-2) and TRBJ1-1, with 7 positions matching TRBD1. The CDR3 contains 16 residues. Germline CDR1 reads LGHDT; CDR2 reads YNNKEL (reference sequence). With 5 bases clipped from V and 0 bases from J, the junction kept 9 bases outside the gene matches. The CDR3 DNA sequence: TGTGCCAGCAGCTCGCAGGGGGAGAGGATGAACACTGAAGCTTTCTTT. It encodes CASSSQGERMNTEAFF.

V gene TRBV11-1 combines with J gene TRBJ1-1; unclear D gene. The CDR3 sequence is 15 residues long. CDR1 is SGHAT, CDR2 FQDESV, per germline (reference sequence). V was trimmed by 2 bases and J by 3 bases, leaving 13 bases between them. Here the CDR3 reads CASSLISPGYTEAFF. The CDR3 DNA sequence: TGTGCCAGCAGCTTAATAAGCCCGGGATACACTGAAGCTTTCTTT.